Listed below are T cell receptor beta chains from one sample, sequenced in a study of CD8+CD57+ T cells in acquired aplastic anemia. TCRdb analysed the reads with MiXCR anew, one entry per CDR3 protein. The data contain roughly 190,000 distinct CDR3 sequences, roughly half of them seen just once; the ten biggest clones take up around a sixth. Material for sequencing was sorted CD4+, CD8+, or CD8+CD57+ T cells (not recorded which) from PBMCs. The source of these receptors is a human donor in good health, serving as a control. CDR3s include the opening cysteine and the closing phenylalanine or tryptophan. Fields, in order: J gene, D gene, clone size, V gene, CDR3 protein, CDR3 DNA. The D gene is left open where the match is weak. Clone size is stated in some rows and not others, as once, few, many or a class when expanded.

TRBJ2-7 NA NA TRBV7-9 CASSLGEGASYEQYF TGTGCCAGCAGCTTAGGTGAAGGGGCCTCCTACGAGCAGTACTTC
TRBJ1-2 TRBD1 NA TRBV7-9 CASSLVDREGYTF TGTGCCAGCAGCTTAGTGGACAGGGAGGGCTACACCTTC
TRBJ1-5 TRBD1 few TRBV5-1 CASTPLAGGIDQPQHF TGCGCCAGCACTCCCCTAGCAGGGGGGATCGATCAGCCCCAGCATTTT
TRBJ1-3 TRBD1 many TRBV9 CASSAYRDSSGNTIYF TGTGCCAGCAGCGCGTACCGGGACAGCTCTGGAAACACCATATATTTT
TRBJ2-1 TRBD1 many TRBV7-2 CASSLASTGGYSYNEQFF TGTGCCAGCAGCTTAGCGTCGACAGGGGGCTACTCCTACAATGAGCAGTTCTTC
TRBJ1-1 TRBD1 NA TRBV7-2 CASSRDRGTEAFF TGTGCCAGCAGCAGGGACAGGGGCACTGAAGCTTTCTTT
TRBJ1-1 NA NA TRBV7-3 CASSLGTTEAFF TGTGCCAGCAGCCTCGGGACCACTGAAGCTTTCTTT
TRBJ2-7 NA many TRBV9 CASSVGVDPYEQYF TGTGCCAGCAGCGTAGGGGTCGATCCCTACGAGCAGTACTTC
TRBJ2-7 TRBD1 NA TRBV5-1 CASSTGQGRPTNEQYF TGCGCCAGCAGCACAGGACAGGGGCGCCCAACTAATGAGCAGTACTTC
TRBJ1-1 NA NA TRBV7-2 CASSQIAGGNQDTEAFF TGTGCCAGCAGTCAAATAGCGGGGGGGAATCAGGACACTGAAGCTTTCTTT
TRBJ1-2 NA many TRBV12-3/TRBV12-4 CASALLPISGDYGYTF TGTGCCAGCGCTCTCCTACCGATTTCAGGGGACTATGGCTACACCTTC
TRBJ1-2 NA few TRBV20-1 CSARRNGYTF TGCAGTGCGAGGAGAAATGGCTACACCTTC
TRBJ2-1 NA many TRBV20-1 CSARDGAGHTYNEQFF TGCAGTGCTAGAGATGGGGCGGGGCACACCTACAATGAGCAGTTCTTC
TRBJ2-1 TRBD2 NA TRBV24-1 CAISEFTSGRRNEQFF TGTGCCATCAGTGAATTTACTAGCGGGAGGCGCAATGAGCAGTTCTTC
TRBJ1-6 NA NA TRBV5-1 CASSLSGHGNSPLHF TGCGCCAGCAGCTTGAGTGGGCACGGGAATTCACCCCTCCACTTT
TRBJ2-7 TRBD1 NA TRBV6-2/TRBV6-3 CASRHPGTGVSYEQYF TGTGCCAGCAGGCACCCCGGGACAGGGGTCTCCTACGAGCAGTACTTC
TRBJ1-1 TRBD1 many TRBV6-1 CASRQDRASTEAFF TGTGCCAGCAGGCAAGACAGGGCGAGCACTGAAGCTTTCTTT
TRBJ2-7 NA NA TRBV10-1 CASIDAGPQDEQYF TGTGCCAGCATAGACGCGGGTCCTCAGGACGAGCAGTACTTC
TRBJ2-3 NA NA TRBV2 CASRPGRGSTDTQYF TGTGCCAGCAGGCCCGGGAGAGGAAGCACAGATACGCAGTATTTT
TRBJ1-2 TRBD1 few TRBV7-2 CASSLWDSYGYTF TGTGCCAGCAGCTTGTGGGACAGCTATGGCTACACCTTC
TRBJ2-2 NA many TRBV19 CASSKGLPRGELFF TGTGCCAGTAGTAAAGGGCTTCCCCGGGGGGAGCTGTTTTTT
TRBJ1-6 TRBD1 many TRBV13 CASSTTGTGLAHSPLHF TGTGCCAGCAGCACTACCGGGACAGGGTTAGCCCATTCACCCCTCCACTTT
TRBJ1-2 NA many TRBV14 CASSPGPSYGYTF TGTGCCAGCAGCCCCGGACCGAGCTATGGCTACACCTTC
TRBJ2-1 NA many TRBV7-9 CASSLLQGKPWGKEQFF TGTGCCAGCAGCTTGCTTCAGGGGAAACCATGGGGGAAGGAGCAGTTCTTC
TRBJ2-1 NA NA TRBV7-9 CASSKWDMQNNEQFF TGTGCCAGCAGCAAATGGGACATGCAGAACAATGAGCAGTTCTTC
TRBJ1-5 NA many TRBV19 CASSPRQASNQPQHF TGTGCCAGTAGTCCAAGACAAGCCAGCAATCAGCCCCAGCATTTT
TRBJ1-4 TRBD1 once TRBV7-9 CASSIWTGLYEELFF TGTGCCAGCAGCATCTGGACAGGGTTATACGAAGAACTGTTTTTT
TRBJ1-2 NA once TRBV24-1 CATSDWDKGENGYTF TGTGCCACCAGTGATTGGGACAAGGGAGAGAATGGCTACACCTTC
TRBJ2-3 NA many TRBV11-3 CASSLLGEWGTDTQYF TGTGCCAGCAGCTTATTAGGGGAATGGGGCACAGATACGCAGTATTTT
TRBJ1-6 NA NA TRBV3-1 CASSQDLDSLTNSPLHF TGTGCCAGCAGCCAAGATCTAGACAGCCTAACAAATTCACCCCTCCACTTT
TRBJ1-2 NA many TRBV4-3 CASSQEAVNYGYTF TGCGCCAGCAGCCAAGAGGCAGTGAACTATGGCTACACCTTC
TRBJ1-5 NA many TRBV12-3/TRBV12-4 CASSLDGGAYQPQHF TGTGCCAGCAGTTTAGACGGGGGCGCTTATCAGCCCCAGCATTTT
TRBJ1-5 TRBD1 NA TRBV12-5 CASGLGTGDQPQHF TGTGCTAGTGGTCTAGGGACAGGGGATCAGCCCCAGCATTTT
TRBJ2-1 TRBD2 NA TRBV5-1 CASSVAGGTYNEQFF TGCGCCAGCAGCGTAGCGGGGGGAACCTACAATGAGCAGTTCTTC
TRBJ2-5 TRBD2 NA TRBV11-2 CASSVSGGGETQYF TGTGCCAGCAGCGTGAGCGGGGGAGGAGAGACCCAGTACTTC
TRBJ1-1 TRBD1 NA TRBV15 CATSRDRWDRSTEAFF TGTGCCACCAGCAGAGATCGGTGGGACAGATCCACTGAAGCTTTCTTT
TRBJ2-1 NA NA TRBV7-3 CASSSDFYNEQFF TGTGCCAGCAGCTCGGACTTCTACAATGAGCAGTTCTTC
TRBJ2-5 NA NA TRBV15 CATSRGGLPGQETQYF TGCGCCACCAGCAGAGGTGGACTGCCCGGGCAGGAGACCCAGTACTTC
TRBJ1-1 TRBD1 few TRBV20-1 CSARGQEAEAFF TGCAGTGCTAGGGGACAGGAAGCTGAAGCTTTCTTT
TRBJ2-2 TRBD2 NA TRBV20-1 CSAIKREGLGELFF TGCAGTGCTATCAAGCGGGAGGGCCTTGGGGAGCTGTTTTTT
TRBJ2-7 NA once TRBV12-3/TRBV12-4 CASSSAGYGYEQYF TGTGCCAGCAGTTCGGCGGGGTATGGCTACGAGCAGTACTTC
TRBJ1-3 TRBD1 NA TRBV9 CASSVGQFSGNTIYF TGTGCCAGCAGCGTGGGACAGTTCTCTGGAAACACCATATATTTT
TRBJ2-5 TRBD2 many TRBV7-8 CASSFGTSGARETQYF TGTGCCAGCAGCTTCGGGACTAGCGGGGCAAGAGAGACCCAGTACTTC
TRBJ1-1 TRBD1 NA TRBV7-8 CASSPTYRGKDTEAFF TGTGCCAGCAGCCCGACGTACAGGGGGAAGGACACTGAAGCTTTCTTT
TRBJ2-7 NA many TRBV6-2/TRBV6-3 CASSYGLGGLLVEQYF TGTGCCAGCAGTTACGGGCTAGGGGGACTCTTGGTCGAGCAGTACTTC
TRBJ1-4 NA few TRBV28 CASSQVATNEKLFF TGTGCCAGCAGTCAAGTTGCAACTAATGAAAAACTGTTTTTT